Listed below are T cell receptor beta chains from one sample, sequenced in a study of cytomegalovirus exposure and HLA in healthy donors. The method was immunoSEQ multiplex PCR; TCRdb's version includes in-frame clones alone and lacks a portion of them. Of some 90,000 clones in the sample, around 78% were seen once. Sample: PBMCs. The origin of the receptors is a male donor in good health and CMV-seropositive. Both conserved end residues are part of each CDR3. A D gene is named only where the DNA matches it firmly. Clone size is given for some rows only: seen once, a few or many times, or a class if the clone is expanded.

D gene: .; V gene: TRBV5-6; J gene: TRBJ1-3; clone size: few; CDR3 protein: CASSPTGRRGGNTIYF; CDR3 DNA: TGTGCCAGCAGCCCTACTGGGCGTAGGGGTGGAAACACCATATATTTT
D gene: .; V gene: TRBV10-1; J gene: TRBJ2-3; clone size: .; CDR3 protein: CASRARQGGADTQYF; CDR3 DNA: TGCGCCAGCAGGGCCCGACAGGGAGGAGCAGATACGCAGTATTTT
D gene: .; V gene: TRBV6-1; J gene: TRBJ2-5; clone size: .; CDR3 protein: CASSDRARETQYF; CDR3 DNA: TGTGCCAGCAGTGACAGGGCGAGGGAGACCCAGTACTTC
D gene: .; V gene: TRBV7-6; J gene: TRBJ1-2; clone size: .; CDR3 protein: CASSPTQGYGYTF; CDR3 DNA: TGTGCCAGCAGCCCAACCCAGGGGTATGGCTACACCTTC
D gene: .; V gene: TRBV7-2; J gene: TRBJ2-2; clone size: .; CDR3 protein: CASSLVQGYTGELFF; CDR3 DNA: TGTGCCAGCAGCTTAGTCCAGGGTTACACCGGGGAGCTGTTTTTT
D gene: .; V gene: TRBV10-1; J gene: TRBJ2-1; clone size: .; CDR3 protein: CASSDGGKDEQFF; CDR3 DNA: TGCGCCAGCAGCGATGGGGGGAAGGATGAGCAGTTCTTC
D gene: TRBD1; V gene: TRBV7-9; J gene: TRBJ1-2; clone size: .; CDR3 protein: CASRSSGDRDHYGYTF; CDR3 DNA: TGTGCCAGCAGGTCCTCAGGGGACAGGGATCACTATGGCTACACCTTC
D gene: TRBD2; V gene: TRBV10-1; J gene: TRBJ2-2; clone size: .; CDR3 protein: CASRSGSDTGELFF; CDR3 DNA: TGCGCCAGCAGGAGCGGGAGTGACACCGGGGAGCTGTTTTTT
D gene: .; V gene: TRBV4-2; J gene: TRBJ2-6; clone size: few; CDR3 protein: CASSLAELSGANVLTF; CDR3 DNA: TGTGCCAGCAGCCTTGCGGAACTCTCTGGGGCCAACGTCCTGACTTTC
D gene: TRBD2; V gene: TRBV19; J gene: TRBJ2-1; clone size: .; CDR3 protein: CASEDSGGAMEQFF; CDR3 DNA: TGTGCCAGTGAAGATAGCGGGGGGGCCATGGAGCAGTTCTTC
D gene: TRBD2; V gene: TRBV28; J gene: TRBJ2-5; clone size: .; CDR3 protein: CASSFRAGGLYEETQYF; CDR3 DNA: TGTGCCAGCAGTTTCCGAGCGGGAGGGCTGTACGAAGAGACCCAGTACTTC
D gene: TRBD1; V gene: TRBV28; J gene: TRBJ2-5; clone size: .; CDR3 protein: CASSLPDDRGETQYF; CDR3 DNA: TGTGCCAGCAGTTTACCGGATGACAGGGGGGAGACCCAGTACTTC
D gene: .; V gene: TRBV19; J gene: TRBJ2-2; clone size: .; CDR3 protein: CASSEWSTTGELFF; CDR3 DNA: TGTGCCAGTAGTGAGTGGAGTACCACCGGGGAGCTGTTTTTT
D gene: TRBD1; V gene: TRBV4-2; J gene: TRBJ1-2; clone size: once; CDR3 protein: CASSQGTGNYGYTF; CDR3 DNA: TGTGCCAGCAGCCAAGGGACAGGGAACTATGGCTACACCTTC
D gene: .; V gene: TRBV28; J gene: TRBJ1-1; clone size: once; CDR3 protein: CASSLGQWATEAFF; CDR3 DNA: TGTGCCAGCAGTTTAGGCCAGTGGGCCACTGAAGCTTTCTTT
D gene: .; V gene: TRBV28; J gene: TRBJ1-1; clone size: once; CDR3 protein: CASSFLGGGREAFF; CDR3 DNA: TGTGCCAGCAGTTTTTTGGGAGGGGGGAGAGAAGCTTTCTTT
D gene: TRBD2; V gene: TRBV27; J gene: TRBJ2-7; clone size: .; CDR3 protein: CASSLAPSGTYEQYF; CDR3 DNA: TGTGCCAGCAGTTTAGCCCCCAGCGGGACCTACGAGCAGTACTTC
D gene: .; V gene: TRBV29-1; J gene: TRBJ2-7; clone size: .; CDR3 protein: CSVEDDATGFYEQYF; CDR3 DNA: TGCAGCGTTGAAGATGACGCGACAGGCTTTTACGAGCAGTACTTC
D gene: .; V gene: TRBV27; J gene: TRBJ2-5; clone size: .; CDR3 protein: CASGAGPFKDQYF; CDR3 DNA: TGTGCCAGCGGGGCGGGACCGTTTAAAGACCAGTACTTC
D gene: TRBD1; V gene: TRBV28; J gene: TRBJ1-5; clone size: .; CDR3 protein: CASSPYPTGGRNQPQHF; CDR3 DNA: TGTGCCAGCAGTCCGTACCCCACAGGGGGACGCAATCAGCCCCAGCATTTT
D gene: .; V gene: TRBV5-6; J gene: TRBJ1-6; clone size: .; CDR3 protein: CASSLAVNNSPLHF; CDR3 DNA: TGTGCCAGCAGCTTGGCAGTGAATAATTCACCCCTCCACTTT
D gene: TRBD1; V gene: TRBV19; J gene: TRBJ1-1; clone size: .; CDR3 protein: CASSAGQGATEAFF; CDR3 DNA: TGTGCCAGTAGTGCCGGACAGGGGGCGACTGAAGCTTTCTTT
D gene: TRBD2; V gene: TRBV5-4; J gene: TRBJ2-7; clone size: .; CDR3 protein: CASSPGLAGVWEQYF; CDR3 DNA: TGTGCCAGCAGCCCCGGACTAGCGGGAGTGTGGGAGCAGTACTTC
D gene: .; V gene: TRBV11-2; J gene: TRBJ2-7; clone size: .; CDR3 protein: CASSSIQGGSYEQYF; CDR3 DNA: TGTGCCAGCAGCTCGATACAGGGTGGGTCCTACGAGCAGTACTTC
D gene: .; V gene: TRBV6-5; J gene: TRBJ2-5; clone size: .; CDR3 protein: CASGRNGDLETQYF; CDR3 DNA: TGTGCCAGCGGTCGAAACGGAGATTTGGAGACCCAGTACTTC
D gene: TRBD1; V gene: TRBV2; J gene: TRBJ2-7; clone size: few; CDR3 protein: CASLGQGKQYF; CDR3 DNA: TGTGCCAGCTTAGGACAGGGAAAGCAGTACTTC
D gene: .; V gene: TRBV27; J gene: TRBJ2-7; clone size: few; CDR3 protein: CASSLSDSYEQYF; CDR3 DNA: TGTGCCAGCAGTTTATCCGACAGCTACGAGCAGTACTTC
D gene: .; V gene: TRBV27; J gene: TRBJ1-1; clone size: .; CDR3 protein: CASGYGTEAFF; CDR3 DNA: TGTGCCAGCGGTTACGGGACAGAAGCTTTCTTT
D gene: .; V gene: TRBV7-6; J gene: TRBJ2-7; clone size: .; CDR3 protein: CASSPSRLVPYEQYF; CDR3 DNA: TGTGCCAGCAGCCCTTCCCGACTAGTACCCTACGAGCAGTACTTC
D gene: TRBD1; V gene: TRBV29-1; J gene: TRBJ2-1; clone size: .; CDR3 protein: CSAPGDRGRNEQFF; CDR3 DNA: TGCAGCGCCCCTGGGGACAGGGGGCGGAATGAGCAGTTCTTC